This T cell receptor beta chain appears in the sequencing data of a study of T cells in localized non-small cell lung cancer. Germline values: CDR1 MNHEY, CDR2 SVGAGI. V lost 0 bases to trimming and J lost 5 bases, with 7 bases between them. This CDR3 is built from 13 residues. Sequencing was performed with immunoSEQ multiplex PCR; in TCRdb, only in-frame clones are kept and a portion is missing. The sample has approximately 34,000 clones; around nine tenths are singletons. Study conclusions and caveats: Higher adjacent-lung clonality was associated with shorter survival.

On this clone: Its matching antigen is unknown. This CDR3 is also generated by other DNA sequences in the sample.

The chain has TRBV6-5 and TRBJ1-2; D call uncertain. This clonotype originated in a woman aged 40-69 years with stage I lung adenocarcinoma. The source material was peripheral blood, sampled before any cancer treatment. The CDR3 sequence is CASSYSRGYGYTF. Written as DNA, the CDR3 is TGTGCCAGCAGTTACTCCCGGGGATATGGCTACACCTTC.